This T cell receptor (beta chain) was obtained from a study of T cell changes during pregnancy in multiple sclerosis. Germline trimming cut 4 bases from V and 0 bases from J; bases unmatched to any gene: 6. Germline V CDR1 and CDR2: MNHNS, SASEGT. The CDR3 runs 17 residues. The repertoire was sequenced with immunoSEQ multiplex PCR; TCRdb's copy has only in-frame clones and lacks some. The sample holds about 50,000 clones, 80% to 95% seen once. This chain joins TRBV6-1 and TRBJ2-6; 7 bases fit TRBD1. The sequencing used CD4+ T cells from peripheral blood mononuclear cells, collected after pregnancy. The sequence derives from a female donor with multiple sclerosis, enrolled in a pregnancy study. The CDR3 DNA reads as TGTGCCAGCAGTGGCCAGGGGGTACACTCTGGGGCCAACGTCCTGACTTTC. It yields the protein CASSGQGVHSGANVLTF.